Listed here is a single T cell receptor (beta chain). This sample is part of a study of shared clonotypes between healthy human individuals. Repertoires were generated with immunoSEQ multiplex PCR, while TCRdb's copy carries only in-frame clones and drops some. Seen here are around 2.1 million clones, 85% to 95% observed once, and the top ten hold 1.7%. Germline CDR1 is SGDLS and CDR2 is YYNGEE. This CDR3 has 18 residues. Unmatched junction bases numbered 8, after V lost 3 bases and J lost 1 base. CD8 cells regarded as naive lacked CD45RO, were positively chosen for CCR7, and omitted terminally differentiated effector memory CD45RA+ cells.

The TCR was taken from a man between 18 and 35 years old in good health. Some clones in this sample may be carry-over from other donors' samples. The rearrangement uses TRBV9 and TRBJ2-2, with 11 bases aligning to TRBD2. Sequencing input: naive CD8+ T cells from PBMCs. The DNA for the CDR3 is TGTGCCAGCAGCGAACAATCGACTAGCGGGATGAACACCGGGGAGCTGTTTTTT. Its translation: CASSEQSTSGMNTGELFF.